What follows are 14 T cell receptor beta chains derived from one specimen sequenced in a study of cytomegalovirus exposure and HLA in healthy donors. Assay: immunoSEQ multiplex PCR; the TCRdb copy retains only in-frame clones and omits some. The sample has roughly 67,000 clones; about nine tenths are singletons. The sample was PBMCs. These receptors all come from a man between 18 and 35 years old in good health and CMV-seronegative.

This chain joins TRBV28 and TRBJ1-5, with D possibly being TRBD1 (6 bases). The germline V and J ends were trimmed by 6 bases and 6 bases, with 18 bases remaining between them. Germline CDR1 and CDR2: MDHEN and SYDVKM. CDR3 size: 15 residues. The CDR3: CASSRGGARPQPQHF. In DNA form, the CDR3 reads TGTGCCAGCAGCCGGGGGGGGGCCAGGCCTCAGCCCCAGCATTTT.

This clone was seen only once. This sequence joins TRBV7-2 and TRBJ2-7, with 10 bases fitting TRBD2. The CDR3 length is 14 residues. From germline, CDR1 is SGHTA and CDR2 FQGNSA. V shed 2 bases, J shed 9 bases, and the junction held 7 bases outside the gene matches. CDR3 loop: CASSLTSGNPWQYF. CDR3 DNA: TGTGCCAGCAGCTTAACTAGCGGGAACCCCTGGCAGTACTTC. The full variable domain, with the rest looked up from reference TRBV7-2 and TRBJ2-7, is GAGVSQSPSNKVTEKGKDVELRCDPISGHTALYWYRQSLGQGLEFLIYFQGNSAPDKSGLPSDRFSAERTGGSVSTLTIQRTQQEDSAVYLCASSLTSGNPWQYFGPGTRLTVT.

The chain is built from TRBV6-9 and TRBJ1-4, with 7 bases matching TRBD1. V was pared by 6 bases and J by 2 bases, with 3 bases of the junction left unmatched. The CDR3 is 14 amino acids. CDR1 is MNHGY, CDR2 SVAAGI, per germline. The CDR3 DNA reads as TGTGCCAGCAGCCGGGGACAGACTAATGAAAAACTGTTTTTT. This gives the protein CASSRGQTNEKLFF.

This CDR3 is CASSVEARAGELFF. CDR3 DNA: TGTGCCAGCAGCGTAGAAGCACGGGCCGGGGAGCTGTTTTTT. The chain uses TRBV9 and TRBJ2-2, with D hard to call. Deletions cut 0 bases from V and 6 bases from J, with 9 bases between. Looked up from germline, CDR1 is SGDLS and CDR2 is YYNGEE. This CDR3 has 14 amino acids.

This clone was detected a few times. This chain uses TRBV30 with TRBJ2-7; 12 bases agree with TRBD2. Germline-derived CDR1 and CDR2 are GTSNPN and SVGIG (reference sequence). J was trimmed by 0 bases and V by 8 bases; bases with no gene match: 14. The CDR3 spans 17 residues. CDR3 in DNA: TGTGCCCCCCACCTCCTAGCGGGAGGGGAAAGCTCCTACGAGCAGTACTTC. It encodes CAPHLLAGGESSYEQYF. Full variable domain (rest looked up from reference TRBV30 and TRBJ2-7): SQTIHQWPATLVQPVGSPLSLECTVEGTSNPNLYWYRQAAGRGLQLLFYSVGIGQISSEVPQNLSASRPQDRQFILSSKKLLLSDSGFYLCAPHLLAGGESSYEQYFGPGTRLTVT.

This chain joins TRBV7-9 and TRBJ1-2; a possible D gene is TRBD1 (6 bases). V gave up 4 bases and J gave up 3 bases, with 15 bases separating them. Per germline, CDR1 SEHNR and CDR2 FQNEAQ (reference sequence). CDR3 length equals 15 residues. For the CDR3, the DNA is TGTGCCAGCAGCTCAGAGACAGGTGCTTACTATGGCTACACCTTC. Translating it yields CASSSETGAYYGYTF.

This sequence joins TRBV7-9 and TRBJ2-5, with D perhaps matching TRBD1 (6 bases). The germline V and J ends were trimmed by 4 bases and 5 bases, with 8 bases remaining between them. Germline loops: CDR1 SEHNR, CDR2 FQNEAQ (reference sequence). CDR3 length: 12 amino acids. The CDR3 coding sequence is TGTGCCAGCAGCTCAGGGGACGAGACCCAGTACTTC. It yields the protein CASSSGDETQYF.

Here the CDR3 DNA reads TGTGCCAGTAGTATTTCTACTTCTCAAAAACTGTTTTTT. The encoded protein is CASSISTSQKLFF. This chain uses TRBV19 with TRBJ1-4; D call uncertain. Deletions cut 3 bases from V and 9 bases from J, with 11 bases between. Germline-derived CDR1 and CDR2 are LNHDA and SQIVND (reference sequence). The CDR3 spans 13 residues.

V usage is TRBV25-1 and J usage is TRBJ1-4; 9 nucleotides line up with TRBD1. Trimming took 6 bases from V and 8 from J; bases not matched to a gene: 7. Germline CDR1 MGHDK, CDR2 SYGVNS. The CDR3 runs 14 residues. The CDR3 sequence: CASRRQGVKEKLFF. DNA of the CDR3: TGTGCCAGCAGGAGACAGGGGGTAAAGGAAAAACTGTTTTTT.

The chain employs TRBV5-4 and TRBJ2-3; TRBD2 agrees at 7 bases. The CDR3 has 16 residues. The germline V gene encodes CDR1 SGHNT and CDR2 YYREEE (reference sequence). With V trimmed by 5 bases and J by 2 bases, 11 bases remained unmatched. This CDR3 is CASRTSLAETTDTQYF. For the CDR3, the DNA is TGTGCCAGCAGAACGTCGCTAGCGGAAACCACAGATACGCAGTATTTT.

This chain links TRBV10-3 with TRBJ2-7; TRBD1 matches at 8 bases. V dropped 8 bases and J dropped 5; count of bases not matched to a gene: 11. CDR3 length equals 14 residues. The V gene's germline CDR1 is ENHRY and CDR2 SYGVKD. The CDR3 region is CAIPKTGVINEQYF. The CDR3 DNA is TGTGCCATCCCTAAGACAGGGGTAATCAACGAGCAGTACTTC.

As for this clone: Other DNA sequences in the sample encode the same CDR3. The V and J genes are TRBV27 and TRBJ1-5; D unclear. Deletions cut 3 bases from V and 1 base from J, with 7 bases between. The length of the CDR3 is 14 residues. Germline lookup yields CDR1 MNHEY and CDR2 SMNVEV (reference sequence). The CDR3, as DNA: TGTGCCAGCAGTTTTTCCAGAAGCAATCAGCCCCAGCATTTT. Amino acid sequence: CASSFSRSNQPQHF.

The V gene is TRBV7-2, the J gene TRBJ2-1, with 10 bases identical to TRBD2. Germline values: CDR1 SGHTA, CDR2 FQGNSA. The junction had 13 bases not matched to a gene; V was cut back by 5 bases and J by 0 bases. CDR3 length: 19 residues. The CDR3 nucleotides are TGTGCCAGCAGCACAACTAGCGGGACTGGACGCAGCTCCTACAATGAGCAGTTCTTC. Its protein is CASSTTSGTGRSSYNEQFF.

V gene TRBV11-2 combines with J gene TRBJ2-7; maybe TRBD2 (5 bases). V lost 1 base and J 0 bases, leaving 10 bases between the germline ends. The CDR3 sequence is 15 residues long. Per germline, CDR1 SGHAT and CDR2 FQNNGV. The DNA for the CDR3 is TGTGCCAGCAGCTTAGCGGCGGAGGCCTCCTACGAGCAGTACTTC. Protein sequence: CASSLAAEASYEQYF. Full variable domain (remainder filled in from reference TRBV11-2 and TRBJ2-7): EAGVAQSPRYKIIEKRQSVAFWCNPISGHATLYWYQQILGQGPKLLIQFQNNGVVDDSQLPKDRFSAERLKGVDSTLKIQPAKLEDSAVYLCASSLAAEASYEQYFGPGTRLTVT.